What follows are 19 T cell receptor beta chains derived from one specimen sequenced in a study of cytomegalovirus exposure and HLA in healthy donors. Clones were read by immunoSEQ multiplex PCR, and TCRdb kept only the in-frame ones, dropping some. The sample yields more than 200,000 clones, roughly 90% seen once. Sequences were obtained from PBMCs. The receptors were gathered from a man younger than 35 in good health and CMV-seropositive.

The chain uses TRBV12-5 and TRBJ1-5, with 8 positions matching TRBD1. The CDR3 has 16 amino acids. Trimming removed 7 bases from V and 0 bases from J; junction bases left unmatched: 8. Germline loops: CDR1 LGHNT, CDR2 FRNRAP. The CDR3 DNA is TGTGCTAGTGTCCAGACAGGGGCCAATAGCAATCAGCCCCAGCATTTT. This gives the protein CASVQTGANSNQPQHF. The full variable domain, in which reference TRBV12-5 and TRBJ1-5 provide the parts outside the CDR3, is DARVTQTPRHKVTEMGQEVTMRCQPILGHNTVFWYRQTMMQGLELLAYFRNRAPLDDSGMPKDRFSAEMPDATLATLKIQPSEPRDSAVYFCASVQTGANSNQPQHFGDGTRLSIL.

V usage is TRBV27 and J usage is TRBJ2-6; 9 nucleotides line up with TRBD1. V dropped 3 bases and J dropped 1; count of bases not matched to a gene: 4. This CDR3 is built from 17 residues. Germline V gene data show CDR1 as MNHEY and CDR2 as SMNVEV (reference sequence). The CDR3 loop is CASSFGTGISGANVLTF. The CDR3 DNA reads TGTGCCAGCAGTTTTGGGACAGGGATTTCTGGGGCCAACGTCCTGACTTTC.

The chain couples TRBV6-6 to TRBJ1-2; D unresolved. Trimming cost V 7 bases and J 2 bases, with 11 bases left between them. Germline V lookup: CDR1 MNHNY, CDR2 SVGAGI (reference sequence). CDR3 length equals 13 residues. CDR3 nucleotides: TGTGCCAGCACCCCCGGCGGGAACTATGGCTACACCTTC. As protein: CASTPGGNYGYTF.

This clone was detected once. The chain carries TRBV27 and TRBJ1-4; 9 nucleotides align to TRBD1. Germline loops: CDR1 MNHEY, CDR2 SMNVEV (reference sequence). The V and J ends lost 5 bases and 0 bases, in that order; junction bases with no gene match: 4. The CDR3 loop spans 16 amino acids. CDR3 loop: CASSPQGAATNEKLFF. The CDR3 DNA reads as TGTGCCAGCAGTCCACAGGGGGCTGCAACTAATGAAAAACTGTTTTTT.

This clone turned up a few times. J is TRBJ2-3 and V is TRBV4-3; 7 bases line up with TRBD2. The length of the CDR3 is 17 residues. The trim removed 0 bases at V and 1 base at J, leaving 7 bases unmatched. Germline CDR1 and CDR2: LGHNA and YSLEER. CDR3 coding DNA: TGCGCCAGCAGCCAAGATATGGGGGGGAGTGGCACAGATACGCAGTATTTT. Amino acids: CASSQDMGGSGTDTQYF.

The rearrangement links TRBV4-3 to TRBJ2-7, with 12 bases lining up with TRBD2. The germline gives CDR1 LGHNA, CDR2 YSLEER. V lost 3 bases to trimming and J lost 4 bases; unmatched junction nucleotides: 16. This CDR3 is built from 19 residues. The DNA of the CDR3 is TGCGCCAGCAGCCACCTTCTCTCTAGCGGGAGGGCCGTACGATACGAGCAGTACTTC. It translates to CASSHLLSSGRAVRYEQYF.

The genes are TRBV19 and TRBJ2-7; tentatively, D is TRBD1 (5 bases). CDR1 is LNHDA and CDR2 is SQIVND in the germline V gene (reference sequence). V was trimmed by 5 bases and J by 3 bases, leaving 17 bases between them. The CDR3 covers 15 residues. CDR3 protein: CASSETARGRYEQYF. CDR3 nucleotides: TGTGCCAGTAGTGAGACAGCCCGAGGACGCTACGAGCAGTACTTC.

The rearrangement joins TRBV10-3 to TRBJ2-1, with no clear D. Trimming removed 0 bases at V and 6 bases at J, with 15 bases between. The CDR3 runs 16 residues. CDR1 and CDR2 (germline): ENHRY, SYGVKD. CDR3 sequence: CAISESSGLVLNEQFF. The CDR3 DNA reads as TGTGCCATCAGTGAGTCGTCGGGCCTGGTACTCAATGAGCAGTTCTTC.

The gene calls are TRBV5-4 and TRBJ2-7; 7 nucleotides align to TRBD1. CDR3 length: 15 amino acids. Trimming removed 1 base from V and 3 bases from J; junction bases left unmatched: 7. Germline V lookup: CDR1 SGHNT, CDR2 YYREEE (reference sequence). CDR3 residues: CASSLSTGIGYEQYF. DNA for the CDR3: TGTGCCAGCAGCTTGTCGACAGGGATTGGCTACGAGCAGTACTTC.

The DNA of the CDR3 is TGTGCCAGCAGCGGGCACTCGAACACTGAAGCTTTCTTT. It yields the protein CASSGHSNTEAFF. The chain recombines TRBV27 with TRBJ1-1; D remains unclear. The V gene's germline CDR1 is MNHEY and CDR2 SMNVEV (reference sequence). Trimming cost V 6 bases and J 1 base, with 9 bases left between them. The CDR3 has 13 residues.

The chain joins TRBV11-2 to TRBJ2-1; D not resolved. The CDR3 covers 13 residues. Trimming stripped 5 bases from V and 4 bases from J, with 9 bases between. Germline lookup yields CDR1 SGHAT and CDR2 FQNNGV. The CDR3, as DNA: TGTGCCAGCAGCCAAGACAAGTACAATGAGCAGTTCTTC. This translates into CASSQDKYNEQFF.

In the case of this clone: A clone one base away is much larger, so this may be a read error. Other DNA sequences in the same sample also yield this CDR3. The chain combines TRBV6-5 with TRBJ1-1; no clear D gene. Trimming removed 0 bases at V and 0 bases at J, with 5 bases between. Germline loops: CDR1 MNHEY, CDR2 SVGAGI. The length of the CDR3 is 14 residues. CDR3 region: CASSYSRLNTEAFF. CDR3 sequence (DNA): TGTGCCAGCAGTTACTCGAGGTTGAACACTGAAGCTTTCTTT.

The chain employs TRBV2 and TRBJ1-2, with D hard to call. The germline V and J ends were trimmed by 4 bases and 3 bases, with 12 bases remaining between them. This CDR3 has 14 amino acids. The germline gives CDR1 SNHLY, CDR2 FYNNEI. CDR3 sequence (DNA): TGTGCCAGCAGTGTCGTTGGGCAAGACTATGGCTACACCTTC. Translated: CASSVVGQDYGYTF.

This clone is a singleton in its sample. The CDR3 coding sequence is TGCGCCAGCAGCCCTGAGACAGGGGGCCTGGACACTGAAGCTTTCTTT. As protein: CASSPETGGLDTEAFF. This chain uses TRBV5-1 with TRBJ1-1, with TRBD1 matching 10 bases. This CDR3 contains 16 residues. The germline V gene has CDR1 SGHRS and CDR2 YFSETQ. The ends lost 4 bases at V and 3 bases at J; junction bases unmatched: 9.

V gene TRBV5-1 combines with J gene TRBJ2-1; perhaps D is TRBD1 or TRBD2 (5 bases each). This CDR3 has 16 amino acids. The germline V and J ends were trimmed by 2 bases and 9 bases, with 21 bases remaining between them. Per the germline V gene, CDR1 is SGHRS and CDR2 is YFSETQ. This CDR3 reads CASSFGGRESIGEQFF. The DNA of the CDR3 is TGCGCCAGCAGCTTTGGTGGCAGGGAGAGTATAGGTGAGCAGTTCTTC.

CDR3 nucleotides: TGCAGCGTTGAATTTTCGGGGCCCGGGGCTCACCCGTACGAGCAGTACTTC. It specifies CSVEFSGPGAHPYEQYF. The chain uses TRBV29-1 and TRBJ2-7; the D gene could be TRBD1 or TRBD2 (5 bases each). The germline CDR1 and CDR2 sequences are SQVTM and ANQGSEA. The CDR3 is made up of 17 amino acids. V was trimmed by 2 bases and J by 4 bases, leaving 24 bases between them.

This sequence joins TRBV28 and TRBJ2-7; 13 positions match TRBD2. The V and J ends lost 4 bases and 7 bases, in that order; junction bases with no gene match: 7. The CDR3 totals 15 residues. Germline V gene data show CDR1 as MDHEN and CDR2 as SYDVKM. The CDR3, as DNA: TGTGCCAGCAGTTGGACTAGCGGGAGATCGTGGGAGCAGTACTTC. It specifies CASSWTSGRSWEQYF.

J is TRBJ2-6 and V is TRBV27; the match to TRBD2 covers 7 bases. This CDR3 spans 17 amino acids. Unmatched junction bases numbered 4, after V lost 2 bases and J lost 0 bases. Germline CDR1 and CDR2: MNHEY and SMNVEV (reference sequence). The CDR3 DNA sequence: TGTGCCAGCAGTTTAAGGCTAGCGGACTCTGGGGCCAACGTCCTGACTTTC. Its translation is CASSLRLADSGANVLTF.

CDR3 sequence reads: CASSLTGVTGELFF. CDR3 DNA sequence: TGTGCCAGCAGCTTGACAGGGGTCACCGGGGAGCTGTTTTTT. V is TRBV11-3 and J is TRBJ2-2, with 8 bases matching TRBD1. Unmatched junction bases numbered 1, after V lost 3 bases and J lost 4 bases. Per germline, CDR1 SGHNT and CDR2 YENEEA. The CDR3 spans 14 residues.